Listed here are 2 T cell receptor beta chains from one sample, sequenced in a study of CD8+CD57+ T cells in acquired aplastic anemia. TCR beta VDJ combinations and CDR3 sequences were profiled from genomic DNA. TCRdb analysed the reads with MiXCR anew, one entry per CDR3 protein. The sample has a few hundred thousand distinct CDR3 sequences; 34% are singletons. The sample comprised sorted CD4+, CD8+, or CD8+CD57+ T cells (not recorded which) from PBMCs. Receptors originate from a human donor in good health, serving as a control.

The gene calls are TRBV2 and TRBJ1-1; 8 bases are shared with TRBD1. The CDR3 covers 14 residues. V was clipped by 6 bases and J by 5 bases; unmatched bases: 8. The germline V gene has CDR1 SNHLY and CDR2 FYNNEI. The CDR3 DNA is TGTGCCAGCAGGACAGGGGTAGGATGGACTGAAGCTTTCTTT. Its protein is CASRTGVGWTEAFF.

About this clonotype: The junction does not match germline at one end; this may be a read error. The chain has TRBV11-2 and TRBJ2-7; maybe TRBD2 (6 bases). CDR3 size: 16 residues. Germline loops: CDR1 SGHAT, CDR2 FQNNGV. The CDR3: CASSRVGGSSSYEQHF. CDR3 DNA: TGTGCCAGCAGCCGGGTGGGGGGTTCTTCCTCCTACGAGCAGCACTTC.